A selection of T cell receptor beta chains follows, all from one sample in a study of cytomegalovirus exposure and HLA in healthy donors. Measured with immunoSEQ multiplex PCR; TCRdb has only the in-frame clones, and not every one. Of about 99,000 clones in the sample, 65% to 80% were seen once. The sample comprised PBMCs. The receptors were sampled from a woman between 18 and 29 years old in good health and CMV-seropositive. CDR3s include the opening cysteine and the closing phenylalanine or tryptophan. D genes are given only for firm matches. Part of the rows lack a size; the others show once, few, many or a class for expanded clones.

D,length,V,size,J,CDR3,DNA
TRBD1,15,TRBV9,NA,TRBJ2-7,CASRRDDRGVGEQYF,TGTGCCAGCCGTCGGGATGACAGGGGTGTCGGAGAGCAGTACTTC
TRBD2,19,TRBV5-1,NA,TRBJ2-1,CASSLTLAGGRSSYNEQFF,TGCGCCAGCAGCTTAACACTAGCGGGGGGGCGGAGCTCCTACAATGAGCAGTTCTTC
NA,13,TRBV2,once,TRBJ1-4,CASSGRTNEKLFF,TGTGCCAGCAGTGGTCGGACTAATGAAAAACTGTTTTTT
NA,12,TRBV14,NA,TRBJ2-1,CASSQAFQEQFF,TGTGCCAGCAGCCAAGCTTTCCAGGAGCAGTTCTTC
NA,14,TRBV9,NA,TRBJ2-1,CASSVASSFNEQFF,TGTGCCAGCAGCGTAGCGTCTAGTTTCAATGAGCAGTTCTTC
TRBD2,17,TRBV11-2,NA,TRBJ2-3,CASSLTSGVTHVDTQYF,TGTGCCAGCAGCTTGACTAGCGGGGTAACCCATGTAGATACGCAGTATTTT
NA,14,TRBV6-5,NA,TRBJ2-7,CASSYGLASSEQYF,TGTGCCAGCAGTTACGGGTTAGCTTCTTCCGAGCAGTACTTC
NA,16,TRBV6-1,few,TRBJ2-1,CASSARLDRLYNEQFF,TGTGCCAGCAGTGCCCGACTAGACAGACTTTACAATGAGCAGTTCTTC
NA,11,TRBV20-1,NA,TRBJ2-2,CSARAGTELFF,TGCAGTGCTAGAGCAGGAACAGAGCTGTTTTTT
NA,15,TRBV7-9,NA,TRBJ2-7,CASSLGSGGVDEQYF,TGTGCCAGCAGCTTAGGTAGCGGAGGAGTCGACGAGCAGTACTTC
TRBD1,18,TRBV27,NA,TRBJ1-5,CASSPPSPGTGLIQPQHF,TGTGCCAGCAGTCCACCGTCCCCGGGGACAGGGTTAATTCAGCCCCAGCATTTT
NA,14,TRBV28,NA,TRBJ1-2,CASREGLASYGYTF,TGTGCCAGCAGAGAGGGATTAGCCTCCTATGGCTACACCTTC
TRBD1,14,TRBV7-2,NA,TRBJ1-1,CASSVGRGYTEAFF,TGTGCCAGCAGCGTCGGCAGGGGGTACACTGAAGCTTTCTTT